The 29 T cell receptor beta chains listed next were all sequenced from one sample in a study of T cell responses to AZD1222 COVID-19 vaccine. TCRdb's copy holds only in-frame clones and misses some; the assay was immunoSEQ multiplex PCR. The table shows fewer than 100,000 clones, with 87% occurring only once. The specimen was peripheral blood, collected 28 days after the second AZD1222 dose. The receptors come from an adult who received the AZD1222 COVID-19 vaccine.

The chain is built from TRBV7-9 and TRBJ2-2; a possible D gene is TRBD1 (5 bases). V was pared by 5 bases and J by 1 base, with 11 bases between. Germline loops: CDR1 SEHNR, CDR2 FQNEAQ (reference sequence). There are 15 residues in the CDR3. Here the CDR3 DNA reads TGTGCCAGCAGCCCAAGACAGAAGAACACCGGGGAGCTGTTTTTT. This sequence encodes CASSPRQKNTGELFF.

The V gene is TRBV7-9, the J gene TRBJ2-7, with D perhaps given as TRBD1 or TRBD2 (5 bases each). Germline lookup yields CDR1 SEHNR and CDR2 FQNEAQ (reference sequence). V lost 2 bases, J lost 6 bases, and 14 bases lay in between. CDR3 length equals 14 residues. CDR3 sequence: CASSLRGDRGEQYF. DNA of the CDR3: TGTGCCAGCAGCTTACGAGGGGATCGGGGCGAGCAGTACTTC.

This chain links TRBV11-3 with TRBJ2-3; D might be TRBD1 (7 bases). CDR1 is SGHNT, CDR2 YENEEA, per germline. V was cut by 3 bases and J by 4 bases, with 17 bases left in between. The CDR3 length is 16 residues. The CDR3 region is CASSLGGQGEADTQYF. CDR3 DNA sequence: TGTGCCAGCAGCTTGGGCGGTCAGGGGGAGGCAGATACGCAGTATTTT.

The chain is built from TRBV28 and TRBJ1-2; 7 nucleotides agree with TRBD1. Germline values: CDR1 MDHEN, CDR2 SYDVKM. Germline trimming cut 7 bases from V and 6 bases from J; bases unmatched to any gene: 14. The CDR3 totals 15 residues. In DNA, the CDR3 is TGTGCCAGCACCACCCCGAAGACAGGGCGCGATGGCTACACCTTC. It is translated as CASTTPKTGRDGYTF.

The chain has TRBV7-2 and TRBJ1-2; D gene unclear. The CDR3 is 14 residues long. Germline CDR1 is SGHTA and CDR2 is FQGNSA. Trimming removed 1 base at V and 0 bases at J, with 6 bases between. The CDR3 protein is CASSLGASNYGYTF. The CDR3 DNA reads as TGTGCCAGCAGCTTAGGGGCCTCTAACTATGGCTACACCTTC.

This chain links TRBV24-1 with TRBJ2-5; perhaps D is TRBD1 or TRBD2 (5 bases each). The germline V gene encodes CDR1 KGHDR and CDR2 SFDVKD. CDR3 length equals 13 residues. Trimming stripped 7 bases from V and 5 bases from J, with 13 bases between. The CDR3 region has the DNA TGTGCCACCAGGAAATCAGGGAGCGAGACCCAGTACTTC. As protein: CATRKSGSETQYF.

V usage is TRBV12-3 or TRBV12-4 and J usage is TRBJ1-2; D ambiguous. The V gene lost 2 bases and the J gene lost 8 bases, with 12 bases spanning the gap. The CDR3 is 13 amino acids. CDR3 sequence: CASSLNGEAGYTF. The DNA of the CDR3 is TGTGCCAGCAGTTTAAATGGCGAGGCAGGCTACACCTTC.

The chain employs TRBV24-1 and TRBJ1-1, with 7 positions matching TRBD1. This CDR3 has 12 residues. Germline V gene sequence: CDR1 KGHDR, CDR2 SFDVKD. V lost 7 bases, J lost 10 bases, and 8 bases stayed unmatched. The CDR3, as DNA: TGTGCCACCAGCGACAGGGTCGGGGGAGCTTTCTTT. Residues: CATSDRVGGAFF.

This clone occurred once. The J gene is TRBJ2-3, the V gene TRBV5-4, with 11 bases matching TRBD1. V dropped 4 bases and J dropped 2; count of bases not matched to a gene: 6. The CDR3 sequence is 16 residues long. Germline V gene data show CDR1 as SGHNT and CDR2 as YYREEE (reference sequence). The CDR3: CASSGGTGGLTDTQYF. The CDR3, as DNA: TGTGCCAGCAGCGGGGGGACAGGGGGGCTCACAGATACGCAGTATTTT. Together with reference TRBV5-4 and TRBJ2-3, the CDR3 gives the full variable domain: ETGVTQSPTHLIKTRGQQVTLRCSSQSGHNTVSWYQQALGQGPQFIFQYYREEENGRGNFPPRFSGLQFPNYSSELNVNALELDDSALYLCASSGGTGGLTDTQYFGPGTRLTVL.

The J gene is TRBJ1-1, the V gene TRBV2, with TRBD1 identical over 7 bases. Germline trimming cut 2 bases from V and 6 bases from J; bases unmatched to any gene: 3. The CDR3 totals 13 residues. Germline values: CDR1 SNHLY, CDR2 FYNNEI. The CDR3 spells CASSERTGAEAFF. Written as DNA, the CDR3 is TGTGCCAGCAGTGAACGTACAGGGGCTGAAGCTTTCTTT.

The J gene is TRBJ2-7, the V gene TRBV12-5; TRBD1 matches 7 bases. Germline trimming cut 5 bases from V and 3 bases from J; bases unmatched to any gene: 7. This CDR3 has 14 amino acids. Germline values: CDR1 LGHNT, CDR2 FRNRAP. CDR3 DNA sequence: TGTGCTAGTGGTCCCGGACAGGCTTACTACGAGCAGTACTTC. The encoded protein is CASGPGQAYYEQYF.

The V gene is TRBV18, the J gene TRBJ1-1, with a weak D call TRBD1 (5 bases). From germline, CDR1 is KGHSH and CDR2 LQKENI. Deletions cut 5 bases from V and 3 bases from J, with 16 bases between. This CDR3 has 15 residues. The CDR3 protein is CASSEGLTRDTEAFF. In nucleotides, the CDR3 is TGTGCCAGCTCAGAGGGACTCACAAGGGACACTGAAGCTTTCTTT.

The J gene is TRBJ2-2, the V gene TRBV6-6; D is unclear. Looked up from germline, CDR1 is MNHNY and CDR2 is SVGAGI (reference sequence). The V and J ends lost 2 bases and 1 base respectively, with 11 bases between them. The CDR3 sequence is 16 residues long. In DNA, the CDR3 is TGTGCCAGCAGTTACCCCGGTTCGTGGAACACCGGGGAGCTGTTTTTT. Its translation: CASSYPGSWNTGELFF.

The chain combines TRBV7-2 with TRBJ1-1; perhaps TRBD1 as D (6 bases). CDR3 length: 16 residues. Trimming took off 3 bases at V and 0 bases at J, with 14 bases between the two ends. CDR1 and CDR2 (germline): SGHTA, FQGNSA. The CDR3: CASSFGRGGVNTEAFF. CDR3 coding DNA: TGTGCCAGCAGCTTTGGGAGGGGGGGAGTGAACACTGAAGCTTTCTTT. Using reference TRBV7-2 and TRBJ1-1 for the parts outside the CDR3, the full variable domain is GAGVSQSPSNKVTEKGKDVELRCDPISGHTALYWYRQSLGQGLEFLIYFQGNSAPDKSGLPSDRFSAERTGGSVSTLTIQRTQQEDSAVYLCASSFGRGGVNTEAFFGQGTRLTVV.

The chain carries TRBV2 and TRBJ1-2; D unclear. The CDR3 length is 10 residues. Trimming stripped 3 bases from V and 8 bases from J, with 4 bases between. Per germline, CDR1 SNHLY and CDR2 FYNNEI. The CDR3 region is CASSDRGYTF. The CDR3 DNA follows: TGTGCCAGCAGTGACAGAGGCTACACCTTC.

In this sample, this clone turned up once. The V call is TRBV5-6, the J call TRBJ2-5, with a possible D match to TRBD2 (6 bases). The CDR3 is made up of 14 amino acids. Germline values: CDR1 SGHDT, CDR2 YYEEEE. V gave up 4 bases and J gave up 2 bases, with 12 bases separating them. This CDR3 reads CASSTGGLQETQYF. The CDR3 nucleotides are TGTGCCAGCAGCACCGGAGGGTTGCAAGAGACCCAGTACTTC.

The rearrangement uses TRBV24-1 and TRBJ2-7; D unresolved. V lost 2 bases and J 7 bases, leaving 11 bases between the germline ends. There are 13 residues in the CDR3. CDR1 and CDR2 from the germline V gene are KGHDR and SFDVKD. CDR3 loop: CATSDSNRPEQYF. The CDR3, as DNA: TGTGCCACCAGTGATTCCAATCGACCGGAGCAGTACTTC.

The rearrangement uses TRBV2 and TRBJ1-5; weak D call: TRBD1 (5 bases). The ends were cut back, 7 bases at V and 5 bases at J, with 15 bases in the middle. The CDR3 is 14 amino acids. Germline assignment: CDR1 SNHLY and CDR2 FYNNEI. The CDR3 is CASNLGGAHQPQHF. The DNA for the CDR3 is TGTGCCAGCAACCTGGGTGGGGCCCATCAGCCCCAGCATTTT.

The chain employs TRBV5-1 and TRBJ2-1, with 8 bases matching TRBD2. Unmatched junction bases numbered 7, after V lost 0 bases and J lost 8 bases. Germline-derived CDR1 and CDR2 are SGHRS and YFSETQ. This CDR3 spans 15 amino acids. The CDR3 DNA reads TGCGCCAGCAGCTTGGACGGGGGGGCCTTCGATGAGCAGTTCTTC. Translating it yields CASSLDGGAFDEQFF.

The chain recombines TRBV4-3 with TRBJ1-3, with a tentative D call TRBD1 (6 bases). The CDR3 totals 16 residues. The V gene lost 0 bases and the J gene lost 4 bases, with 13 bases spanning the gap. Per the germline V gene, CDR1 is LGHNA and CDR2 is YSLEER. CDR3 protein: CASSQEAGAKGNTIYF. CDR3 coding DNA: TGCGCCAGCAGCCAAGAGGCGGGGGCGAAAGGAAACACCATATATTTT.

The table lists this clone with a few counts. V gene TRBV6-5 combines with J gene TRBJ2-5; a weak D match, TRBD1 (5 bases). Per the germline V gene, CDR1 is MNHEY and CDR2 is SVGAGI. The CDR3 sequence is 14 residues long. V was shortened by 8 bases and J by 3 bases, with 16 bases between the two germline ends. The CDR3 region has the DNA TGTGCCAGCGAGCGAAAAGACAGAGAAGAGACCCAGTACTTC. The encoded protein is CASERKDREETQYF.

This chain joins TRBV9 and TRBJ2-2; no definite D call. From germline, CDR1 is SGDLS and CDR2 YYNGEE. The CDR3 consists of 13 residues. V lost 2 bases, J lost 2 bases, and 4 bases lay in between. CDR3 loop: CASSVINTGELFF. The CDR3 DNA reads TGTGCCAGCAGCGTTATAAACACCGGGGAGCTGTTTTTT.

The J gene is TRBJ2-5, the V gene TRBV7-3, with 7 bases that match TRBD1. Germline CDR1 is SGHTA and CDR2 is FQGTGA. The CDR3 contains 14 residues. The ends lost 5 bases at V and 5 bases at J; junction bases unmatched: 8. The CDR3 spells CASSPQGGGETQYF. In DNA form, the CDR3 reads TGTGCCAGCAGCCCCCAAGGGGGCGGCGAGACCCAGTACTTC.

CDR3 region: CASSLGDRLNTEAFF. CDR3 nucleotides: TGTGCCAGCAGCTTAGGGGACAGGCTGAACACTGAAGCTTTCTTT. The J gene is TRBJ1-1, the V gene TRBV7-9; 8 positions match TRBD1. Germline CDR1 is SEHNR and CDR2 is FQNEAQ (reference sequence). The trim removed 1 base at V and 0 bases at J, leaving 1 base unmatched. CDR3 length: 15 residues.

This clone was counted between two and nine times. V gene TRBV10-3 combines with J gene TRBJ1-6; TRBD1 aligns across 7 bases. Germline V gene lookup returns CDR1 ENHRY and CDR2 SYGVKD. The CDR3 totals 17 residues. With 4 bases clipped from V and 4 bases from J, the junction kept 10 bases outside the gene matches. The CDR3 sequence: CAISVSSGGGYNSPLHF. DNA of the CDR3: TGTGCCATCAGTGTATCATCAGGGGGTGGATATAATTCACCCCTCCACTTT.

The count of this clone is one. The chain couples TRBV7-9 to TRBJ2-7, with D tentatively TRBD1 (5 bases). Germline assignment: CDR1 SEHNR and CDR2 FQNEAQ (reference sequence). Between the trimmed V and J ends, which lost 0 bases and 2 bases, there was a span of 11 bases. There are 15 residues in the CDR3. The CDR3 here is CASSLAPGPAYEQYF. The CDR3 nucleotides are TGTGCCAGCAGCTTAGCTCCAGGGCCCGCCTACGAGCAGTACTTC.

The J gene is TRBJ1-2, the V gene TRBV12-3 or TRBV12-4; no clear D gene. V lost 8 bases to trimming and J lost 4 bases, with 11 bases between them. The CDR3 is 12 amino acids. In nucleotides, the CDR3 is TGTGCCAGCGTCAATGGGGTCTATGGCTACACCTTC. It is translated as CASVNGVYGYTF.

This clone came up once. The V gene is TRBV4-3, the J gene TRBJ1-6; TRBD1 might be the D (5 bases). V lost 1 base and J lost 16, with 20 bases in between. The CDR3 contains 15 residues. Looked up from germline, CDR1 is LGHNA and CDR2 is YSLEER. The CDR3 coding sequence is TGCGCCAGCAGCCAAGCGGTAGAGGTGGGGGGAGCTCTCCACTTT. Protein sequence: CASSQAVEVGGALHF.

A single count supports this clone. Written as DNA, the CDR3 is TGTGCCAGCAGCCCGGACAGGGGGCGGTTCACTGAAGCTTTCTTT. As protein: CASSPDRGRFTEAFF. J is TRBJ1-1 and V is TRBV7-2; TRBD1 matches at 11 bases. The V gene's germline CDR1 is SGHTA and CDR2 FQGNSA. The CDR3 has 15 amino acids. V was pared by 5 bases and J by 4 bases, with 6 bases of the junction left unmatched. Based on the CDR3 plus reference TRBV7-2 and TRBJ1-1, the full variable domain is GAGVSQSPSNKVTEKGKDVELRCDPISGHTALYWYRQSLGQGLEFLIYFQGNSAPDKSGLPSDRFSAERTGGSVSTLTIQRTQQEDSAVYLCASSPDRGRFTEAFFGQGTRLTVV.